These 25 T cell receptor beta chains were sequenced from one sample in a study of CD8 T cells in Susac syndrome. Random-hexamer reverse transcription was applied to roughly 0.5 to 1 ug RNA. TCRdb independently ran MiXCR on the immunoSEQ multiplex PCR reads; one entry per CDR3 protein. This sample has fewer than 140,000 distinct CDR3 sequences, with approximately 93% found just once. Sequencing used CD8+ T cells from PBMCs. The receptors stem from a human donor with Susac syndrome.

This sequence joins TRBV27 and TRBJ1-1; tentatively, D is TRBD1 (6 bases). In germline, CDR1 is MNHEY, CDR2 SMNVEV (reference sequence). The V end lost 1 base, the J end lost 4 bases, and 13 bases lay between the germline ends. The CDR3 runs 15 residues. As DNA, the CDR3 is TGTGCCAGCAGTTTATGGGGAGGGGGTGGCACTGAAGCTTTCTTT. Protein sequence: CASSLWGGGGTEAFF.

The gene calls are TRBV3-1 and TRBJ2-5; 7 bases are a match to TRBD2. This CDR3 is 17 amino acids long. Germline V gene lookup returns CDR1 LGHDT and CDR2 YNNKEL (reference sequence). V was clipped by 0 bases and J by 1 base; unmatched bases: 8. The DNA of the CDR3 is TGTGCCAGCAGCCAAGAATCCCCTCTAGCGGCCCAAGAGACCCAGTACTTC. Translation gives CASSQESPLAAQETQYF.

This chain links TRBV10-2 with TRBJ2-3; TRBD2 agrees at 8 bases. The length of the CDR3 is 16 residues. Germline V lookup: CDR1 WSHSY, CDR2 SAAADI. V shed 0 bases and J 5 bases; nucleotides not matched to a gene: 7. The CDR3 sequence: CASSESKRGMGDTQYF. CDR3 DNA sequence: TGCGCCAGCAGTGAGTCGAAGCGGGGGATGGGAGATACGCAGTATTTT.

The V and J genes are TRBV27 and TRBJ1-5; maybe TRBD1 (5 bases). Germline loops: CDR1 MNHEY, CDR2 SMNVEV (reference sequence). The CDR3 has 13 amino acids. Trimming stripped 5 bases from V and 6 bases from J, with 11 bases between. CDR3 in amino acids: CASSPAGSQPQHF. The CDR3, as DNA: TGTGCCAGCAGTCCGGCAGGGAGTCAGCCCCAGCATTTT.

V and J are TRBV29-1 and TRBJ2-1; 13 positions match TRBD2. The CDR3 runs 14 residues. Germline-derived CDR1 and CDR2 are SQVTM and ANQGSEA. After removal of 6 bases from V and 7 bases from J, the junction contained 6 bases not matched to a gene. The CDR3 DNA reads TGCAGCGTGGAACTAGCGGGGGGGTGGAATGAGCAGTTCTTC. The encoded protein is CSVELAGGWNEQFF.

The CDR3: CASSYSRDKAFF. The CDR3 nucleotides read TGTGCCAGCAGTTACTCGCGGGACAAAGCTTTCTTT. V gene TRBV6-2 or TRBV6-3 combines with J gene TRBJ1-1; possible D gene TRBD1, 6 bases. The V gene lost 0 bases and the J gene lost 9 bases, with 8 bases spanning the gap. The CDR3 runs to 12 residues. Per germline, CDR1 MNHEY and CDR2 SVGEGT.

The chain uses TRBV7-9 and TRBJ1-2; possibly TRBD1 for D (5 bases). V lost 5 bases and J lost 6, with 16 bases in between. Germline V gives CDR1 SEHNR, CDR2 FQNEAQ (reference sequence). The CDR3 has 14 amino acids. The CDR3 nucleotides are TGTGCCAGCAGCACGACGACAGAGGTCCATGGCTACACCTTC. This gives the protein CASSTTTEVHGYTF. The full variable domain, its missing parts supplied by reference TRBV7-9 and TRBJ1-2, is DTGVSQNPRHKITKRGQNVTFRCDPISEHNRLYWYRQTLGQGPEFLTYFQNEAQLEKSRLLSDRFSAERPKGSFSTLEIQRTEQGDSAMYLCASSTTTEVHGYTFGSGTRLTVV.

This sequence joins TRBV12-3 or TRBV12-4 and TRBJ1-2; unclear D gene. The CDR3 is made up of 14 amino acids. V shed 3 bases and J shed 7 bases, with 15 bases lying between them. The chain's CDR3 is CASSFKASGGGYTF. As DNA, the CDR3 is TGTGCCAGCAGTTTCAAGGCTTCAGGCGGTGGCTACACCTTC.

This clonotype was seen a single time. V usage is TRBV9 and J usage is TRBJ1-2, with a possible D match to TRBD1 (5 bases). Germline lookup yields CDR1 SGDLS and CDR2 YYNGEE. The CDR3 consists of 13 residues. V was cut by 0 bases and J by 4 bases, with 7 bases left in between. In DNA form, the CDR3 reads TGTGCCAGCAGCGTAGGAGACAGCTATGGCTACACCTTC. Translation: CASSVGDSYGYTF.

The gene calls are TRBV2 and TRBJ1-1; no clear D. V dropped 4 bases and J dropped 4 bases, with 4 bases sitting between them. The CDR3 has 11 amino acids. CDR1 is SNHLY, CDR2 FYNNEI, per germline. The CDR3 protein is CASSVRTEAFF. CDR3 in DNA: TGTGCCAGCAGTGTTCGCACTGAAGCTTTCTTT.

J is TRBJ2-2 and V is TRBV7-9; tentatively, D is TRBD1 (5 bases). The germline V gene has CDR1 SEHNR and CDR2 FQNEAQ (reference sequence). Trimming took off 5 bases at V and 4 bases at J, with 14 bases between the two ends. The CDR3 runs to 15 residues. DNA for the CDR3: TGTGCCAGCAGCCAACGACAGAAGGGCACCGGGGAGCTGTTTTTT. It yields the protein CASSQRQKGTGELFF. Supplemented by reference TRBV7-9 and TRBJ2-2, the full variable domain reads DTGVSQNPRHKITKRGQNVTFRCDPISEHNRLYWYRQTLGQGPEFLTYFQNEAQLEKSRLLSDRFSAERPKGSFSTLEIQRTEQGDSAMYLCASSQRQKGTGELFFGEGSRLTVL.

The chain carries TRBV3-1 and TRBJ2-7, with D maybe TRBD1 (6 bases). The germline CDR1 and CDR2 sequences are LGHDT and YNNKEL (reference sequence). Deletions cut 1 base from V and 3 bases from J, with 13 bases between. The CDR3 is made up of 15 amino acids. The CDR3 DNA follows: TGTGCCAGCAGCCAAGCTTTAGCCAGGGGCTACGAGCAGTACTTC. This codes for CASSQALARGYEQYF.

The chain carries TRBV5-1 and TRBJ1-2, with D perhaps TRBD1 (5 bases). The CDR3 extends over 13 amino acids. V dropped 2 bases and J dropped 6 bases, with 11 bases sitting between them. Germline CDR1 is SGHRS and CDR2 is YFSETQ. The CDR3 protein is CASSFEGPDGYTF. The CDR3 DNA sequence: TGCGCCAGCAGCTTTGAGGGGCCGGATGGCTACACCTTC.

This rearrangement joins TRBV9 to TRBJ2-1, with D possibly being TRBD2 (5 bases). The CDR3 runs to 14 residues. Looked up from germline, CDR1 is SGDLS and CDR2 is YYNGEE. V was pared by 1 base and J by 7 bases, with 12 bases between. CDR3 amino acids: CASSVNGVWNEQFF. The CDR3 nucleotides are TGTGCCAGCAGCGTAAACGGGGTGTGGAATGAGCAGTTCTTC.

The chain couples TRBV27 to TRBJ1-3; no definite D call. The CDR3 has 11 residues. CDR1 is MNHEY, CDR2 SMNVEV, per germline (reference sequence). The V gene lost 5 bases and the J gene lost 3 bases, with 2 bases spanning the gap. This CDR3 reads CASSRGNTIYF. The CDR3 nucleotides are TGTGCCAGCAGTCGTGGAAACACCATATATTTT.

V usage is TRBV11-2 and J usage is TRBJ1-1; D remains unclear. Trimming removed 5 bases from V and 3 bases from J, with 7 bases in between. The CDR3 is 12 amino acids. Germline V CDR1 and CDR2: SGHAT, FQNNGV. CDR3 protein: CASSLTYTEAFF. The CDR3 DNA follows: TGTGCCAGCAGCCTTACTTACACTGAAGCTTTCTTT.

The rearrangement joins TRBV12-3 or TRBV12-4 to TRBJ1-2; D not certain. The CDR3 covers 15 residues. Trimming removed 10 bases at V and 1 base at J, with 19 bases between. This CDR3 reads CATSPPGGINYGYTF. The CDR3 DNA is TGTGCCACTTCGCCCCCCGGCGGGATTAACTATGGCTACACCTTC.

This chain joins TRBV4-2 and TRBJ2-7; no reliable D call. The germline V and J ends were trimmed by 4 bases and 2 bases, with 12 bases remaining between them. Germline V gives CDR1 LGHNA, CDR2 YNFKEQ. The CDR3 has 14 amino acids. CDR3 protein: CASSPRAETYEQYF. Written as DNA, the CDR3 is TGTGCCAGCAGCCCACGCGCAGAGACCTACGAGCAGTACTTC.

This CDR3 reads CASSLGARTNEKLFF. As DNA, the CDR3 is TGCGCCAGCAGCTTGGGGGCGCGAACTAATGAAAAACTGTTTTTT. This rearrangement joins TRBV5-1 to TRBJ1-4; D is ambiguous. CDR1 SGHRS and CDR2 YFSETQ come from the germline V gene. V lost 0 bases, J lost 1 base, and 7 bases lay in between. This CDR3 region has 15 residues. The full variable domain, in which reference TRBV5-1 and TRBJ1-4 provide the parts outside the CDR3, is KAGVTQTPRYLIKTRGQQVTLSCSPISGHRSVSWYQQTPGQGLQFLFEYFSETQRNKGNFPGRFSGRQFSNSRSEMNVSTLELGDSALYLCASSLGARTNEKLFFGSGTQLSVL.

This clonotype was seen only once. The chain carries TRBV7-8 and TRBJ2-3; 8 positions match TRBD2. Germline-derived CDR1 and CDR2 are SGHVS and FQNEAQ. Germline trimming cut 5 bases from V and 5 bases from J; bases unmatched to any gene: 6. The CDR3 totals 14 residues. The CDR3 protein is CASSPPGGRDTQYF. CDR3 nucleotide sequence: TGTGCCAGCAGCCCCCCGGGAGGGAGAGATACGCAGTATTTT. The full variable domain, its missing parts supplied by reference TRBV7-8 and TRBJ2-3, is GAGVSQSPRYKVAKRGQDVALRCDPISGHVSLFWYQQALGQGPEFLTYFQNEAQLDKSGLPSDRFFAERPEGSVSTLKIQRTQQEDSAVYLCASSPPGGRDTQYFGPGTRLTVL.

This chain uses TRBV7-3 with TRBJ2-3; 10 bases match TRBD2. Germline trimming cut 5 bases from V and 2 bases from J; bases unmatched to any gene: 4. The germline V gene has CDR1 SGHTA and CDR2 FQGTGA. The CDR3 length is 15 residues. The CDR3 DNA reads TGTGCCAGCAGCCTAGCGGGGGCCCACACAGATACGCAGTATTTT. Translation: CASSLAGAHTDTQYF.

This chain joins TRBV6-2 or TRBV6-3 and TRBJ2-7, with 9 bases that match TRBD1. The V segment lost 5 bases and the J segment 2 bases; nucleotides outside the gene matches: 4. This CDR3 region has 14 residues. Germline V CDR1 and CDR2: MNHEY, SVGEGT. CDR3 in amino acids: CASSAGTGPYEQYF. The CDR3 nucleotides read TGTGCCAGCAGTGCCGGGACAGGGCCCTACGAGCAGTACTTC.

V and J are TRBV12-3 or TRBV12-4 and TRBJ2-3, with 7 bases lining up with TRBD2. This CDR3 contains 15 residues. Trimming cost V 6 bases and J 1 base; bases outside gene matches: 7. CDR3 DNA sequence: TGTGCCAGCAGCGTAGCGGGCTCGGGCACAGATACGCAGTATTTT. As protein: CASSVAGSGTDTQYF.

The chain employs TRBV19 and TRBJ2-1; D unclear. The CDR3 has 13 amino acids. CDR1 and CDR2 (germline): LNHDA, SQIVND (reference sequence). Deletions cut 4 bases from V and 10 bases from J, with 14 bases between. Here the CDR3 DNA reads TGTGCCAGTAGTACCCAAAGGCGGTGGGAGCAGTTCTTC. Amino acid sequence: CASSTQRRWEQFF.

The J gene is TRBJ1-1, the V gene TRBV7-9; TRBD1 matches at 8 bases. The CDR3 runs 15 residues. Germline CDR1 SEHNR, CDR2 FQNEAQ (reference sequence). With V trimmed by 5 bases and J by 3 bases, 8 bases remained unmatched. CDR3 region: CASSPYQGADTEAFF. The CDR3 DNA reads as TGTGCCAGCAGCCCCTACCAGGGGGCGGACACTGAAGCTTTCTTT. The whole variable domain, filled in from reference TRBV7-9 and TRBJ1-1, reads DTGVSQNPRHKITKRGQNVTFRCDPISEHNRLYWYRQTLGQGPEFLTYFQNEAQLEKSRLLSDRFSAERPKGSFSTLEIQRTEQGDSAMYLCASSPYQGADTEAFFGQGTRLTVV.